The source of this TCR beta chain is a study of OX40 agonist ivuxolimab in advanced cancers. Looking at the study overall: Every 2 weeks, ivuxolimab was infused into the patients intravenously at between 0.01 and 10 mg/kg. Partial responses occurred in Three dose-escalation patients, one with hepatocellular carcinoma and two with cutaneous melanoma. Study outcomes and limitations: Still undetermined is the antigen specificity of the expanded peripheral T cells.

Germline CDR1 and CDR2: SGHNT and YYREEE (reference sequence). The CDR3 loop spans 14 amino acids. Trimming removed 3 bases at V and 3 bases at J, with 11 bases between. As regards this clone: Antigen: not known.

Profiled with immunoSEQ multiplex PCR; TCRdb holds only in-frame clones, not every one. The table shows about 58,000 clones, with roughly 84% occurring only once. This chain joins TRBV5-4 and TRBJ2-3; the D gene is possibly TRBD2 (6 bases). The TCR was taken from an adult with an advanced solid tumor such as melanoma, head and neck, liver or kidney cancer. The source was CD4+ or CD8+ T cells sorted from blood, collected in a trial of the OX40 agonist ivuxolimab. CDR3 amino acids: CASSSPEGTDTQYF. CDR3 sequence (DNA): TGTGCCAGCAGCTCCCCGGAGGGAACAGATACGCAGTATTTT.